Listed below are T cell receptor beta chains from one sample, sequenced in a study of blood T cell repertoires in COVID-19. TCRdb's table, derived via immunoSEQ multiplex PCR, lists solely in-frame clones and lacks some. The sample includes under 300,000 clones, 85% to 90% of them seen just once. The sequencing input was peripheral blood. These receptor sequences come from a woman between 35 and 50 years old with acute or convalescent COVID-19. Each CDR3 is given with its conserved first and last residue. Each record gives: D gene, V gene, CDR3 length, J gene, CDR3 protein. A D gene is named only where the DNA matches it firmly.

d_call: .
v_call: TRBV7-8
cdr3_length: 13
j_call: TRBJ1-1
cdr3_aa: CASSFLKGAEAFF

d_call: .
v_call: TRBV4-1
cdr3_length: 14
j_call: TRBJ1-1
cdr3_aa: CASRGRTANTEAFF

d_call: .
v_call: TRBV19
cdr3_length: 14
j_call: TRBJ1-1
cdr3_aa: CASSRGGQSTEAFF

d_call: .
v_call: TRBV11-2
cdr3_length: 18
j_call: TRBJ2-2
cdr3_aa: CASSPGYGGGANTGELFF

d_call: TRBD1
v_call: TRBV2
cdr3_length: 14
j_call: TRBJ1-1
cdr3_aa: CASIRDRMNTEAFF

d_call: .
v_call: TRBV6-5
cdr3_length: 14
j_call: TRBJ2-2
cdr3_aa: CASSYGGIAGELFF

d_call: .
v_call: TRBV7-2
cdr3_length: 14
j_call: TRBJ2-2
cdr3_aa: CASRILMNTGELFF

d_call: .
v_call: TRBV19
cdr3_length: 18
j_call: TRBJ1-5
cdr3_aa: CASSIDLGILLGGQPQHF

d_call: .
v_call: TRBV12-3/TRBV12-4
cdr3_length: 13
j_call: TRBJ1-2
cdr3_aa: CASSLGGQDGYTF

d_call: TRBD1
v_call: TRBV2
cdr3_length: 12
j_call: TRBJ1-2
cdr3_aa: CASRGQVYGYTF

d_call: TRBD1
v_call: TRBV5-6
cdr3_length: 16
j_call: TRBJ1-2
cdr3_aa: CASSLARGYYNYGYTF

d_call: TRBD1
v_call: TRBV24-1
cdr3_length: 17
j_call: TRBJ1-2
cdr3_aa: CATSESGTGGPNYGYTF

d_call: .
v_call: TRBV20-1
cdr3_length: 19
j_call: TRBJ1-4
cdr3_aa: CSASSSTDIPTIVGEKLFF

d_call: .
v_call: TRBV3-1/TRBV3-2
cdr3_length: 16
j_call: TRBJ1-2
cdr3_aa: CASSLRSGSLNYGYTF

d_call: .
v_call: TRBV5-4
cdr3_length: 15
j_call: TRBJ2-3
cdr3_aa: CASSFRSTGTDTQYF

d_call: TRBD1
v_call: TRBV3-1/TRBV3-2
cdr3_length: 14
j_call: TRBJ1-2
cdr3_aa: CASSRIRGLEGYTF

d_call: TRBD1
v_call: TRBV28
cdr3_length: 14
j_call: TRBJ1-6
cdr3_aa: CASRETGNNSPLHF

d_call: .
v_call: TRBV19
cdr3_length: 16
j_call: TRBJ1-6
cdr3_aa: CASSPRDRRRDSPLHF

d_call: TRBD1
v_call: TRBV11-2
cdr3_length: 13
j_call: TRBJ1-2
cdr3_aa: CASSPTTGDGYTF

d_call: TRBD2
v_call: TRBV4-2
cdr3_length: 19
j_call: TRBJ2-2
cdr3_aa: CASSRGWSGGRLSTGELFF

d_call: TRBD1
v_call: TRBV5-6
cdr3_length: 15
j_call: TRBJ1-5
cdr3_aa: CASSLGQGSNQPQHF

d_call: .
v_call: TRBV2
cdr3_length: 14
j_call: TRBJ1-1
cdr3_aa: CASIIGTSNTEAFF

d_call: TRBD2
v_call: TRBV3-1/TRBV3-2
cdr3_length: 15
j_call: TRBJ2-3
cdr3_aa: CASSQDGLAGGRKYF

d_call: .
v_call: TRBV30
cdr3_length: 12
j_call: TRBJ1-6
cdr3_aa: CAWSPRGSPLHF

d_call: TRBD2
v_call: TRBV4-2
cdr3_length: 16
j_call: TRBJ2-1
cdr3_aa: CASRRSLAGDFTEQFF

d_call: .
v_call: TRBV7-2
cdr3_length: 13
j_call: TRBJ1-1
cdr3_aa: CASSLAGPEKAFF

d_call: .
v_call: TRBV18
cdr3_length: 15
j_call: TRBJ2-3
cdr3_aa: CASSPGAGPPDTQYF

d_call: TRBD1
v_call: TRBV9
cdr3_length: 13
j_call: TRBJ1-1
cdr3_aa: CASKGQGGTEAFF

d_call: .
v_call: TRBV4-1
cdr3_length: 16
j_call: TRBJ1-3
cdr3_aa: CASSQDSGISGNTIYF

d_call: .
v_call: TRBV20-1
cdr3_length: 11
j_call: TRBJ2-1
cdr3_aa: CSALNSNEQFF

d_call: .
v_call: TRBV6-5
cdr3_length: 11
j_call: TRBJ2-3
cdr3_aa: CASRRADTQYF

d_call: .
v_call: TRBV2
cdr3_length: 11
j_call: TRBJ2-1
cdr3_aa: CASSPREKQFF

d_call: .
v_call: TRBV5-6
cdr3_length: 14
j_call: TRBJ2-3
cdr3_aa: CASSPGVSTDTQYF

d_call: .
v_call: TRBV19
cdr3_length: 15
j_call: TRBJ1-2
cdr3_aa: CASSPTKAGGYGYTF

d_call: TRBD2
v_call: TRBV3-1/TRBV3-2
cdr3_length: 15
j_call: TRBJ2-5
cdr3_aa: CASSQKAPGGETQYF

d_call: .
v_call: TRBV7-5
cdr3_length: 20
j_call: TRBJ1-5
cdr3_aa: CARSSLGGTQPSYSNQPQHF

d_call: TRBD1
v_call: TRBV30
cdr3_length: 14
j_call: TRBJ1-4
cdr3_aa: CAWSLTGGAEKLFF

d_call: TRBD2
v_call: TRBV27
cdr3_length: 15
j_call: TRBJ2-1
cdr3_aa: CASSLSSGGHNEQFF

d_call: .
v_call: TRBV5-4
cdr3_length: 14
j_call: TRBJ2-1
cdr3_aa: CASSPFISGNEQFF

d_call: TRBD1
v_call: TRBV28
cdr3_length: 15
j_call: TRBJ1-2
cdr3_aa: CASTTPGTGFHGYTF

d_call: TRBD1
v_call: TRBV24-1
cdr3_length: 15
j_call: TRBJ1-4
cdr3_aa: CATSDGDRGVGKLFF

d_call: .
v_call: TRBV18
cdr3_length: 16
j_call: TRBJ1-6
cdr3_aa: CASSLRGSSYNSPLHF

d_call: TRBD1
v_call: TRBV5-1
cdr3_length: 22
j_call: TRBJ2-1
cdr3_aa: CASSLAAFQLTGGAMAYNEQFF

d_call: .
v_call: TRBV6-4
cdr3_length: 13
j_call: TRBJ1-2
cdr3_aa: CASREGASYGYTF

d_call: .
v_call: TRBV2
cdr3_length: 15
j_call: TRBJ1-6
cdr3_aa: CASSGSQGGNSPLHF

d_call: .
v_call: TRBV2
cdr3_length: 12
j_call: TRBJ1-2
cdr3_aa: CASSLLREGYTF

d_call: .
v_call: TRBV7-9
cdr3_length: 14
j_call: TRBJ1-5
cdr3_aa: CASSPDSFNQPQHF

d_call: .
v_call: TRBV3-1/TRBV3-2
cdr3_length: 12
j_call: TRBJ2-3
cdr3_aa: CASSQDHGTQYF

d_call: TRBD1
v_call: TRBV5-4
cdr3_length: 13
j_call: TRBJ1-2
cdr3_aa: CASSPGTAVGYTF

d_call: TRBD1
v_call: TRBV7-2
cdr3_length: 14
j_call: TRBJ1-2
cdr3_aa: CASSLKPTGVGYTF

d_call: .
v_call: TRBV18
cdr3_length: 19
j_call: TRBJ1-2
cdr3_aa: CASLEPGVPEGPSPSGYTF

d_call: TRBD1
v_call: TRBV3-1/TRBV3-2
cdr3_length: 16
j_call: TRBJ1-1
cdr3_aa: CASSQDLEDRIPEAFF